The rows below give T cell receptor beta chains drawn from one sample of a study of shared clonotypes between healthy human individuals. Sequenced by immunoSEQ multiplex PCR; TCRdb stores in-frame clones only, minus some. The sample yields millions of clones, just under 95% seen once. The sequencing input was naive CD8+ T cells sorted from blood. The receptors were gathered from a man younger than 35 in good health. The CDR3 runs from the conserved cysteine through the conserved F or W. A D gene is named only where the DNA matches it firmly. Clone size is shown for a subset of rows, as once, few, many or a class of expanded clone.

j_call,clone_size,v_call,d_call,cdr3_aa,cdr3_nt
TRBJ1-6,.,TRBV7-2,.,CASSLGLGYNSPLHF,TGTGCCAGCAGCTTAGGTCTGGGGTATAATTCACCCCTCCACTTT
TRBJ2-7,.,TRBV5-6,TRBD1,CASSPGGYSYEQYF,TGTGCCAGCAGCCCAGGGGGCTACTCCTACGAGCAGTACTTC
TRBJ2-7,.,TRBV5-6,TRBD1,CASSLFDRGAYEQYF,TGTGCCAGCAGCTTGTTTGACAGGGGAGCCTACGAGCAGTACTTC
TRBJ2-2,.,TRBV11-2,TRBD1,CASSGRQGARAGELFF,TGTGCCAGCAGCGGGCGACAGGGGGCAAGGGCCGGGGAGCTGTTTTTT
TRBJ1-4,.,TRBV2,.,CASSEGTYQGEKLFF,TGTGCCAGCAGTGAAGGGACTTACCAGGGGGAAAAACTGTTTTTT
TRBJ2-1,.,TRBV6-1,.,CASRSGVGPYNEQFF,TGTGCCAGCAGATCAGGGGTGGGACCCTACAATGAGCAGTTCTTC
TRBJ1-1,.,TRBV4-1,TRBD1,CASSQGTGARTEAFF,TGCGCCAGCAGCCAAGGGACAGGGGCGCGGACTGAAGCTTTCTTT
TRBJ1-5,.,TRBV28,TRBD1,CASTIGQGNQPQHF,TGTGCCAGCACAATAGGACAGGGCAATCAGCCCCAGCATTTT
TRBJ2-5,.,TRBV14,.,CASSQGGTQETQYF,TGTGCCAGCAGCCAAGGTGGGACCCAAGAGACCCAGTACTTC
TRBJ1-1,.,TRBV9,.,CASSPGAQSNTEAFF,TGTGCCAGCAGCCCAGGGGCACAGTCTAACACTGAAGCTTTCTTT
TRBJ2-7,.,TRBV27,.,CASSLVWSPRGYEQYF,TGTGCCAGCAGTTTAGTTTGGAGCCCCAGGGGTTACGAGCAGTACTTC
TRBJ1-1,once,TRBV6-5,.,CASSYTEAFF,TGTGCCAGCAGTTACACTGAAGCTTTCTTT
TRBJ1-5,.,TRBV2,.,CASSEMGSNQPQHF,TGTGCCAGCAGTGAGATGGGCAGCAATCAGCCCCAGCATTTT
TRBJ1-1,once,TRBV7-2,TRBD1,CASSLPTDREGRTEAFF,TGTGCCAGCAGCTTACCCACCGACAGGGAAGGACGGACTGAAGCTTTCTTT
TRBJ2-7,.,TRBV29-1,.,CSVEDLAYEQYF,TGCAGCGTTGAAGATCTAGCCTACGAGCAGTACTTC
TRBJ1-1,.,TRBV19,.,CASSIVGSGGNTEAFF,TGTGCCAGTAGTATAGTTGGTTCTGGGGGTAACACTGAAGCTTTCTTT
TRBJ2-7,.,TRBV30,.,CAWSLGPGKGNEQYF,TGTGCCTGGAGTCTAGGCCCAGGGAAGGGGAACGAGCAGTACTTC
TRBJ2-1,.,TRBV5-1,.,CASSSGHNEQFF,TGCGCCAGCAGCTCGGGACACAATGAGCAGTTCTTC
TRBJ1-2,.,TRBV4-1,TRBD1,CASSHFGTGDHYGYTF,TGCGCCAGCAGCCACTTCGGGACAGGGGATCACTATGGCTACACCTTC
TRBJ2-7,.,TRBV11-2,TRBD1,CASSPPGQGAYEQYF,TGTGCCAGCAGCCCGCCGGGACAGGGGGCTTACGAGCAGTACTTC
TRBJ1-2,.,TRBV5-6,TRBD1,CASSFKWDRVRYTF,TGTGCCAGCAGCTTTAAGTGGGACAGGGTCCGCTACACCTTC
TRBJ2-7,few,TRBV9,.,CASSVGQSSYEQYF,TGTGCCAGCAGCGTCGGACAGAGCTCCTACGAGCAGTACTTC
TRBJ1-5,once,TRBV18,TRBD1,CASSSRQGDSNQPQHF,TGTGCCAGCTCATCAAGACAGGGGGATAGCAATCAGCCCCAGCATTTT
TRBJ2-3,.,TRBV5-3,.,CARSLEPGETYTQYF,TGTGCCAGAAGCTTGGAGCCGGGGGAAACATATACGCAGTATTTT
TRBJ2-2,.,TRBV6-5,.,CASRTTTEAGELFF,TGTGCCAGCCGAACGACCACAGAAGCCGGGGAGCTGTTTTTT
TRBJ1-3,.,TRBV7-9,.,CASSFPVTGSSGNTIYF,TGTGCCAGCAGCTTCCCGGTTACAGGGTCCTCTGGAAACACCATATATTTT
TRBJ2-4,.,TRBV5-5,.,CASSAQGHIQYF,TGTGCCAGCAGCGCACAGGGTCACATTCAGTACTTC